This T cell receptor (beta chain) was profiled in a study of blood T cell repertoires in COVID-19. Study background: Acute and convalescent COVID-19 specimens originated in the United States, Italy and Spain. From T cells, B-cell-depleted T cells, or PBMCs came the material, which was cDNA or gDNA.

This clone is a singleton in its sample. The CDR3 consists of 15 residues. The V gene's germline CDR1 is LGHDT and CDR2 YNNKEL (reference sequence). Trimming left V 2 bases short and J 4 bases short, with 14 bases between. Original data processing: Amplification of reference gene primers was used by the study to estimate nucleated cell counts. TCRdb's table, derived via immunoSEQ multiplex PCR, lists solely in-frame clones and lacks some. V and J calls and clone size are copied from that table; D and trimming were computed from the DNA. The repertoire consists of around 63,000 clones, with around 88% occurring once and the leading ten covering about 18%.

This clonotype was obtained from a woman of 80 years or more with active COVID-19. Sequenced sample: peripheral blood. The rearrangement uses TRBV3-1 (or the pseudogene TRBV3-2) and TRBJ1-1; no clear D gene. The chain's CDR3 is CASSQYGGPGTEAFF. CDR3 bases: TGTGCCAGCAGCCAATATGGCGGGCCAGGCACTGAAGCTTTCTTT.